This T cell receptor (beta chain) was obtained from a study of shared clonotypes between healthy human individuals (dated by TCRdb to 2020 to 2022). Context from the whole study: A couple of women and a few men aged 18 to 49 years were included in the cohort. Per donor, three plates each were used for CD4 naive and CD4 memory, two for CD8 naive, and one for CD8 memory. To estimate repertoire size and how much clonotypes are shared between individuals, the study performed deep sequencing of blood TCR repertoires from a few healthy adults. To increase sequencing depth and limit assay-specific biases, different laboratories used diverse techniques to prepare libraries and sequence TCR repertoires. Leukapheresis yielded between about 0.85 and 9 billion PBMCs per donor.

What the authors observed across the whole study: Sampling was restricted to blood, and TCR repertoires in tissue are likely to differ from TCR repertoires in blood. Because the study included a small number of donors, the genetic and exposure-history diversity represented was limited. When several donors were compared, the shared fraction of clonotypes was 5% to 6.5% for naive CD4, more than 3% for naive CD8, about 2.4% for memory CD4, and about 0.36% for memory CD8. Naive subsets generally had larger estimated clonotype richness than memory subsets. Compared with non-shared clonotypes, the clonotypes found in all four sorted-subset donors had higher generation probabilities. Pairwise subsampling led to the expectation that sequencing depth would affect the degree of clonotype sharing among donors. Rarefaction of sorted-subset datasets indicated incomplete sequencing despite the large sequencing depth.

The junction shows trimming of 7 bases on V and 0 bases on J, plus 13 bases between the germline ends. Reading the germline V gene (reference sequence) gives CDR1 SEHNR and CDR2 FQNEAQ. Measured from the cysteine to the phenylalanine, the CDR3 is 15 residues long. Just CDR3 DNA is preserved here, 45 bases in frame from base 1. TCR CDR3 regions were amplified from genomic DNA by multiplex PCR using the deep immunoSEQ assay. Extracted genomic DNA from each cell subset was spread evenly across all wells of several immunoSEQ 96-well plates, with each plate serving as a replicate. For sorted subsets, approximately 190 ng of genomic DNA, equivalent to roughly 33,000 T cell genomes, went into each replicate PCR. The purified libraries were quantified using a Qubit 3.0 fluorometer, sized with a Bioanalyzer 2100, and then quantified again using the KAPA Library Quantification kit. Each immunoSEQ 96-well plate was sequenced on its own single-read 150-cycle Illumina NextSeq 550 flow cell. The original methods were these. The immunoSEQ output contained only junctional sequences without quality scores, so filtering could not match that applied to full-length reads. To assign V/J genes and CDR3, sequences were annotated against IMGT germline references using PyIR, a Python wrapper for IgBLAST v1.9. Reads with weak V/J assignments (E-value above 1e-6), missing CDR3, stop codons, out-of-frame junctions, or ambiguous translated residues were removed. V3J clonotypes were defined as sequences sharing an identical inferred V gene, J gene, and CDR3 amino acid sequence. Percentage overlap between repertoires was computed as shared unique clonotypes divided by the size of the smaller repertoire. Three approaches were used to assess repertoire richness: RTK rarefaction, the Chao1 estimator, and Recon v2.1 estimates of unobserved clonotypes. Generation probabilities for all TCRbeta clonotypes obtained by the gDNA method from a handful of donors were computed using OLGA. TCRdb holds this immuneACCESS table with in-frame rearrangements only. Some clones are missing; in checked studies, unresolved V genes explain under half, and the rest has no known cause. Clone size and the V and J calls come from that table; the DNA yielded D and trimming. The sample table shows about 2.4 million clones, and roughly 93% are seen once. The biggest ten clones account for 0.36% of the sample.

Healthy HIV-negative adults with no recently reported acute infections or vaccinations were included as donors. Only Caucasian adults living in Nashville, Tennessee, USA were represented among the donors. CD4+ T cells were enriched by magnetic negative selection; naive cells were then positively selected on CD45RA, and the negative fraction formed the memory subset. Blood was collected by leukapheresis, and PBMCs were isolated by Ficoll-Histopaque density gradient centrifugation and then cryopreserved in liquid nitrogen vapor phase. Purity and quantity of every magnetically sorted T cell population were checked by analytical flow cytometry. From each sorted fraction, genomic DNA was isolated and quantified by UV absorbance on a Nanodrop 2000c. Worth noting for this clone: No antigen is known for it. Nothing much larger sits one base from this clone, and base qualities are not available.

Sequencing was performed on naive CD4+ T cells from PBMCs. The meaning of the sample's cell subset or site label: CD45RA+ positively selected. This receptor chain uses TRBV7-9 and TRBJ1-5; no D gene can be assigned with confidence. This clonotype originated in a man between 18 and 35 years old in good health. Some clones in this sample may be carry-over from other donors' samples. CDR3 region: CASTQSGNSNQPQHF. The nucleotide sequence reads as follows: TGTGCCAGCACCCAGTCCGGGAATAGCAATCAGCCCCAGCATTTT. Beyond the CDR3, the reference TRBV7-9 and TRBJ1-5 genes provide the residues; the full variable domain reads: DTGVSQNPRHKITKRGQNVTFRCDPISEHNRLYWYRQTLGQGPEFLTYFQNEAQLEKSRLLSDRFSAERPKGSFSTLEIQRTEQGDSAMYLCASTQSGNSNQPQHFGDGTRLSIL.